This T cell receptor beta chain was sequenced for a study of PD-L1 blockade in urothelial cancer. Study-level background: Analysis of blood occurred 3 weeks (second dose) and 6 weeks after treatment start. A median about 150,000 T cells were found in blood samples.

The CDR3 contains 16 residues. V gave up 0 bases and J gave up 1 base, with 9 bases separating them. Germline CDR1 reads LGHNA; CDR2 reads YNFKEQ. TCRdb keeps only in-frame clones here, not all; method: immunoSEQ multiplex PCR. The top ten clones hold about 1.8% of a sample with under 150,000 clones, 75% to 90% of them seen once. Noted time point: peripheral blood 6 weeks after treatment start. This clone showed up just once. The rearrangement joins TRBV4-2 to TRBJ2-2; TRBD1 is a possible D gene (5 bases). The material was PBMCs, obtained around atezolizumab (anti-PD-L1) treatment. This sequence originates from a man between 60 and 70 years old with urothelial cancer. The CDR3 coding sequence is TGTGCCAGCAGCCAAGATTTGGGGCAGAACACCGGGGAGCTGTTTTTT. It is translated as CASSQDLGQNTGELFF.